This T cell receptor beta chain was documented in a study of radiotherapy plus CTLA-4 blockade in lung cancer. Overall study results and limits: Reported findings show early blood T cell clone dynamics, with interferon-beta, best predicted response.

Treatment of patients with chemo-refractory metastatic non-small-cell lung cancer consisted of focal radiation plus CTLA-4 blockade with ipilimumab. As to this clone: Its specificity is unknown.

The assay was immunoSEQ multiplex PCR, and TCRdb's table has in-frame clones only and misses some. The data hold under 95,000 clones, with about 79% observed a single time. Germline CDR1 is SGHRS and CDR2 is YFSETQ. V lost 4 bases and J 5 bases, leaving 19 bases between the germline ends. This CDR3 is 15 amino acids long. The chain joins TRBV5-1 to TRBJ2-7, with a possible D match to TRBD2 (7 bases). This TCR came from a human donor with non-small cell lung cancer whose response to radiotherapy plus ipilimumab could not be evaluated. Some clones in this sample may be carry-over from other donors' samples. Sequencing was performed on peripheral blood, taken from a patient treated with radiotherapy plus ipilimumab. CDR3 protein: CASSIAEGGVHEQYF. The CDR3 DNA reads TGCGCCAGCAGCATAGCTGAGGGGGGGGTCCACGAGCAGTACTTC.